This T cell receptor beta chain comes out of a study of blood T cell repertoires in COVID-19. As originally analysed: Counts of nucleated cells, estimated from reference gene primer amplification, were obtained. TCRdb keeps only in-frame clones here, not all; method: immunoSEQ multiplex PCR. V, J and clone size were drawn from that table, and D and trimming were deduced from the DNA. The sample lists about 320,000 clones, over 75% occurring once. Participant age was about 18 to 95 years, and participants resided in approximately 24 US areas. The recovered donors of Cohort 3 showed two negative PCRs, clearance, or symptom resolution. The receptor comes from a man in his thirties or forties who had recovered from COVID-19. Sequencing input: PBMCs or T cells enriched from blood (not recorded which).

CDR3 sequence: CASSLERGQPQHF. CDR3 nucleotides: TGTGCCAGCAGCCTGGAACGAGGACAGCCCCAGCATTTT. The V call is TRBV3-1 (or the pseudogene TRBV3-2), the J call TRBJ1-5; D uncertain. V lost 4 bases and J 7 bases, leaving 11 bases between the germline ends. The length of the CDR3 is 13 residues. Germline values: CDR1 LGHDT, CDR2 YNNKEL (reference sequence).